The next 16 T cell receptor beta chains were all read from a single sample in a study of T cells in Graves' hyperthyroidism and ophthalmopathy. TCR beta CDR3 regions were amplified from RNA. TCR CDR3 regions were first amplified by RT-PCR with HTBI primers. One entry per CDR3 protein results from TCRdb running MiXCR on the multiplex PCR reads. The sample has more than 600,000 distinct CDR3 sequences, roughly 15% seen once; the top ten hold roughly 8%. Sequenced: blood. The origin of the receptors is a man aged 18 to 35 with Graves' hyperthyroidism.

The V call is TRBV5-1, the J call TRBJ2-2, with 11 nucleotides matching TRBD1. Looked up from germline, CDR1 is SGHRS and CDR2 is YFSETQ. This CDR3 is built from 15 residues. V shed 4 bases, J shed 7 bases, and the junction held 6 bases outside the gene matches. CDR3 loop: CASSTGQGAIGELFF. For the CDR3, the DNA is TGCGCCAGCAGCACCGGACAGGGGGCGATCGGGGAGCTGTTTTTT.

This clonotype has a handful of counts. The chain combines TRBV30 with TRBJ1-1; 8 bases match TRBD1. CDR3 length: 13 residues. From germline, CDR1 is GTSNPN and CDR2 SVGIG (reference sequence). J lost 10 bases, V lost 3 bases, and 10 bases had no gene match. CDR3 DNA sequence: TGTGCCTGGAGGGAATGGCAGGGGGCGGGAGCTTTCTTT. Translating it yields CAWREWQGAGAFF.

This clonotype was counted only a few times. The chain links TRBV5-5 to TRBJ2-7; D might be TRBD1 (6 bases). This CDR3 has 16 amino acids. V lost 4 bases and J lost 4, with 21 bases in between. Germline CDR1 and CDR2: SGHKS and YYEKEE (reference sequence). The CDR3 DNA follows: TGTGCCAGCAGCCCGAGACAGGTTTTTGAGAGGTACGAGCAGTACTTC. Translation: CASSPRQVFERYEQYF.

The table lists this clonotype with a few counts. This chain uses TRBV6-1 with TRBJ1-6, with unresolved D. Per germline, CDR1 MNHNS and CDR2 SASEGT. The CDR3 loop spans 13 amino acids. V dropped 0 bases and J dropped 10 bases, with 7 bases sitting between them. The CDR3 sequence is CASSEAPWSPLHF. The CDR3 DNA reads TGTGCCAGCAGTGAAGCCCCTTGGTCACCCCTCCACTTT.

The chain links TRBV27 to TRBJ2-6; D remains unclear. The germline CDR1 and CDR2 sequences are MNHEY and SMNVEV (reference sequence). The V and J ends lost 10 bases and 4 bases respectively, with 11 bases between them. The CDR3 is made up of 13 amino acids. The CDR3 spells CAISPAGANVLTF. CDR3 bases: TGTGCCATCTCTCCGGCCGGGGCCAACGTCCTGACTTTC.

Ten or more counts support this clonotype. The chain employs TRBV12-3 or TRBV12-4 and TRBJ2-7; D is possibly TRBD1 (5 bases). There are 15 residues in the CDR3. Trimming removed 1 base from V and 2 bases from J, with 12 bases in between. The CDR3 DNA reads as TGTGCCAGCAGTTTAGGGCCCCAGGGCCCCTACGAGCAGTACTTC. Translating it yields CASSLGPQGPYEQYF.

The chain uses TRBV20-1 and TRBJ2-3; 7 bases are shared with TRBD2. There are 14 residues in the CDR3. V lost 4 bases and J lost 5; bases outside the gene matches: 9. CDR1 DFQATT and CDR2 SNEGSKA come from the germline V gene (reference sequence). The CDR3 reads CSATLGRAGDTQYF. CDR3 nucleotide sequence: TGCAGTGCTACGTTAGGGAGGGCCGGAGATACGCAGTATTTT.

In its sample, this clonotype was seen many times. The J gene is TRBJ2-5, the V gene TRBV11-1, with D perhaps matching TRBD1 (6 bases). V was pared by 6 bases and J by 5 bases, with 13 bases between. Germline values: CDR1 SGHAT, CDR2 FQDESV (reference sequence). The CDR3 is 13 residues long. The DNA of the CDR3 is TGTGCCAGCAGTACTACAGGGTACGAGACCCAGTACTTC. It encodes CASSTTGYETQYF.

The rearrangement joins TRBV14 to TRBJ2-1; D may be TRBD2 (6 bases). The CDR3 runs 15 residues. The ends were cut back, 4 bases at V and 2 bases at J, with 12 bases in the middle. Germline lookup yields CDR1 SGHDN and CDR2 FVKESK. CDR3 DNA sequence: TGTGCCAGCAGCCCCCGGGGGAGCCCCTACAATGAGCAGTTCTTC. Translation: CASSPRGSPYNEQFF.

The chain joins TRBV20-1 to TRBJ2-3; D ambiguous. CDR1 DFQATT and CDR2 SNEGSKA come from the germline V gene (reference sequence). The CDR3 has 11 amino acids. V was clipped by 5 bases and J by 5 bases, with 8 bases between them. In nucleotides, the CDR3 is TGCAGTGCTCCTTGGGGAGATACGCAGTATTTT. This encodes CSAPWGDTQYF.

CDR3 sequence reads: CASRTAGGNYNEQFF. The CDR3 DNA reads as TGTGCCAGCAGGACAGCGGGAGGGAATTACAATGAGCAGTTCTTC. The chain is built from TRBV6-2 or TRBV6-3 and TRBJ2-1, with TRBD2 matching 10 bases. Germline lookup yields CDR1 MNHEY and CDR2 SVGEGT. CDR3 length: 15 residues. V was clipped by 6 bases and J by 4 bases; unmatched bases: 6.

At least ten counts were recorded for this clonotype. The chain combines TRBV11-2 with TRBJ2-1; TRBD1 agrees at 7 bases. Germline assignment: CDR1 SGHAT and CDR2 FQNNGV. J was trimmed by 5 bases and V by 2 bases; bases with no gene match: 6. This CDR3 comprises 15 residues. The CDR3 region is CASSLRGLPNNEQFF. The CDR3 DNA sequence: TGTGCCAGCAGCTTAAGGGGGCTACCCAACAATGAGCAGTTCTTC.

This clonotype was seen a few times. The V and J genes are TRBV7-9 and TRBJ2-5; D might be TRBD1 or TRBD2, each matching 6 bases. CDR1 is SEHNR and CDR2 is FQNEAQ in the germline V gene (reference sequence). Trimming pared 6 bases from V and 1 base from J, leaving 18 bases between. The CDR3 is made up of 16 amino acids. CDR3 region: CASRARDSGAQETQYF. CDR3 nucleotides: TGTGCCAGCAGGGCACGGGACTCAGGGGCCCAAGAGACCCAGTACTTC.

The chain has TRBV20-1 and TRBJ2-5; 7 bases align to TRBD1. In germline, CDR1 is DFQATT, CDR2 SNEGSKA (reference sequence). The CDR3 length is 16 residues. After removal of 0 bases from V and 1 base from J, the junction contained 8 bases not matched to a gene. CDR3 protein: CSARDRQGVFQETQYF. DNA for the CDR3: TGCAGTGCTAGAGACCGACAGGGTGTATTCCAAGAGACCCAGTACTTC.

This clonotype was seen ten or more times. The genes are TRBV7-6 and TRBJ2-1; 8 nucleotides align to TRBD2. This CDR3 has 15 residues. Trimming removed 2 bases from V and 9 bases from J; junction bases left unmatched: 9. CDR1 and CDR2 (germline): SGHVS, FNYEAQ. CDR3 loop: CASSLTSGPISEQFF. In DNA form, the CDR3 reads TGTGCCAGCAGCTTAACTAGCGGCCCAATCTCTGAGCAGTTCTTC.

This clonotype was detected only a few times. The chain is built from TRBV28 and TRBJ1-2, with TRBD1 as a possible D gene (5 bases). Germline-derived CDR1 and CDR2 are MDHEN and SYDVKM. V lost 3 bases, J lost 6 bases, and 20 bases lay in between. The CDR3 is 16 residues long. The DNA of the CDR3 is TGTGCCAGCAGTTTTTACGGGGGGGGTACTGGCCATGGCTACACCTTC. Protein product: CASSFYGGGTGHGYTF.